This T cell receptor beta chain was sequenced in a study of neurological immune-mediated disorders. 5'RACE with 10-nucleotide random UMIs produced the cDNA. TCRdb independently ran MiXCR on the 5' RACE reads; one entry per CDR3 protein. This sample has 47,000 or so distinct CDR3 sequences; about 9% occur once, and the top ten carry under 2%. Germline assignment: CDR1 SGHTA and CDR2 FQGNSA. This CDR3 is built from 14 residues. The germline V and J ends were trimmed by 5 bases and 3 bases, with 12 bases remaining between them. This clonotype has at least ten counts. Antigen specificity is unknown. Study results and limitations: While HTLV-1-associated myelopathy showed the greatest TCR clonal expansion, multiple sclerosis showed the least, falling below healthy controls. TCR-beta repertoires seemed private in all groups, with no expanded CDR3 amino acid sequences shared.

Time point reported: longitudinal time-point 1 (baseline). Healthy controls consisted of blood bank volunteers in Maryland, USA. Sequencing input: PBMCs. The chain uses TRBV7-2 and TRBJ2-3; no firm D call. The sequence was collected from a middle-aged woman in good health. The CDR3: CASSRNARTDTQYF. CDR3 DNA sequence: TGTGCCAGCAGCCGTAATGCCAGGACAGATACGCAGTATTTT.